Listed below are T cell receptor beta chains from one sample, sequenced in a study of brain T cells in children with intractable seizures. Generated by immunoSEQ multiplex PCR, the TCRdb table keeps only in-frame clones and is missing some. This repertoire shows 300,000 to 400,000 clones, 93% found once; its top ten account for roughly 6%. This specimen was peripheral blood, taken about 5 months after surgery. The receptor source for this set is a boy younger than two with tuberous sclerosis and intractable seizures. The CDR3 runs from the conserved cysteine through the conserved F or W. Fields, in order: J gene, clone size, V gene, D gene, CDR3 protein, CDR3 DNA. D genes are given only for firm matches. Some rows mark clone size as missing; the rest say once, few, many or name a class of expanded clone.

TRBJ1-3 . TRBV18 . CASSPSLTSGNTIYF TGTGCCAGCTCACCATCCCTGACCTCTGGAAACACCATATATTTT
TRBJ2-1 . TRBV6-4 TRBD2 CASSSGAGDEQFF TGTGCCAGCAGCTCCGGAGCGGGGGATGAGCAGTTCTTC
TRBJ2-1 . TRBV6-2/TRBV6-3 TRBD2 CASSVLLAGGYDEQFF TGTGCCAGCAGTGTCCTACTAGCGGGAGGGTACGATGAGCAGTTCTTC
TRBJ1-4 . TRBV4-1 . CASKIWGGATNEKLFF TGCGCCAGCAAAATCTGGGGAGGCGCAACTAATGAAAAACTGTTTTTT
TRBJ2-7 . TRBV19 . CASSMRKPSEQYF TGTGCCAGTAGTATGCGTAAACCGAGCGAGCAGTACTTC
TRBJ1-2 . TRBV20-1 . CSASHTAYGYTF TGCAGTGCTAGTCATACAGCCTATGGCTACACCTTC
TRBJ2-6 . TRBV4-2 TRBD2 CASSQGTSSGANVLTF TGTGCCAGCAGCCAAGGGACTAGCTCTGGGGCCAACGTCCTGACTTTC
TRBJ2-1 . TRBV6-5 . CASSTKSRVTGEQFF TGTGCCAGCAGTACAAAGAGCCGGGTAACCGGGGAGCAGTTCTTC
TRBJ1-3 . TRBV5-5 TRBD1 CASSAGQGFRNTIYF TGTGCCAGCAGCGCGGGACAGGGGTTTAGAAACACCATATATTTT
TRBJ1-6 . TRBV9 TRBD1 CASSYDREDSPLHF TGTGCCAGCAGCTATGACAGGGAGGATTCACCCCTCCACTTT
TRBJ2-1 . TRBV18 TRBD2 CASSPPLTSGNHNEQFF TGTGCCAGCTCACCTCCCTTGACTAGCGGGAACCACAATGAGCAGTTCTTC
TRBJ1-2 . TRBV6-6 TRBD1 CASSYSTTGALGYTF TGTGCCAGCAGTTACTCTACGACAGGGGCCTTGGGCTACACCTTC
TRBJ2-1 . TRBV7-2 . CASSSVYLRKFF TGTGCCAGCAGCTCTGTTTACCTACGGAAGTTCTTC
TRBJ2-1 . TRBV9 TRBD2 CASSVVGGRPTSHEQFF TGTGCCAGCAGCGTAGTTGGCGGGAGGCCTACCTCCCATGAGCAGTTCTTC
TRBJ1-3 once TRBV30 . CAWSLPGPSSGNTIYF TGTGCCTGGAGTCTACCCGGGCCTAGCTCTGGAAACACCATATATTTT
TRBJ1-1 . TRBV6-5 . CASGGMMNTEAFF TGTGCCAGTGGGGGGATGATGAACACTGAAGCTTTCTTT
TRBJ1-5 . TRBV28 . CASIEGGGNQPQHF TGTGCCAGCATAGAGGGGGGCGGCAATCAGCCCCAGCATTTT
TRBJ1-2 . TRBV3-1/TRBV3-2 . CASSQDRMRQPARYGYTF TGTGCCAGCAGCCAAGATCGCATGAGGCAGCCGGCCCGCTATGGCTACACCTTC
TRBJ1-2 . TRBV7-9 . CASSLGFGGAYGYTF TGTGCCAGCAGCTTAGGGTTTGGTGGGGCCTATGGCTACACCTTC
TRBJ2-7 . TRBV6-5 . CASRGEGSGEYEQYF TGTGCCAGCAGGGGAGAGGGGTCGGGGGAGTACGAGCAGTACTTC
TRBJ1-3 . TRBV25-1 . CASSEDTGWYSGNTIYF TGTGCCAGCAGTGAGGATACAGGGTGGTACTCGGGAAACACCATATATTTT
TRBJ1-6 . TRBV18 . CASSPDETYNSPLHF TGTGCCAGCTCACCCGACGAAACCTATAATTCACCCCTCCACTTT
TRBJ2-7 . TRBV13 TRBD1 CASSALSRQGLPYEQYF TGTGCCAGCAGCGCCCTTTCTAGACAGGGGTTGCCCTACGAGCAGTACTTC
TRBJ2-7 . TRBV15 . CATSSRTVSYEQYF TGTGCCACCAGCAGTCGTACAGTCTCCTACGAGCAGTACTTC
TRBJ1-2 . TRBV7-9 TRBD1 CASSRQGANYGYTF TGTGCCAGCAGCAGACAGGGGGCAAACTATGGCTACACCTTC
TRBJ1-5 . TRBV2 TRBD1 CASSERQGVLGQPQHF TGTGCCAGCAGTGAACGACAGGGGGTCCTAGGGCAGCCCCAGCATTTT
TRBJ2-7 . TRBV28 TRBD1 CASSYAGTGGVNEQYF TGTGCCAGCAGTTACGCCGGGACAGGGGGCGTCAACGAGCAGTACTTC
TRBJ2-2 . TRBV24-1 . CATSIRERAGELFF TGTGCCACCAGTATCCGTGAGAGGGCCGGGGAGCTGTTTTTT
TRBJ2-1 . TRBV5-1 . CASSLRTLSGEQFF TGCGCCAGCAGCTTGAGAACCCTTAGCGGCGAGCAGTTCTTC
TRBJ1-6 . TRBV2 . CASSELVWEGSYNSPLHF TGTGCCAGCAGTGAGTTGGTTTGGGAAGGATCCTATAATTCACCCCTCCACTTT
TRBJ2-5 . TRBV30 . CAWSVSETQYF TGTGCCTGGAGTGTATCGGAGACCCAGTACTTC
TRBJ1-1 . TRBV6-5 TRBD1 CASGSGTVNTEAFF TGTGCCAGCGGGTCCGGGACAGTGAACACTGAAGCTTTCTTT
TRBJ1-4 . TRBV6-5 . CASRLQGNNEKLFF TGTGCCAGCAGATTACAGGGCAATAATGAAAAACTGTTTTTT
TRBJ1-1 once TRBV14 . CASSQVGGTLAFF TGTGCCAGCAGCCAAGTTGGGGGTACTTTGGCTTTCTTT
TRBJ2-3 . TRBV3-1/TRBV3-2 TRBD2 CASSQSVSSAGGLTDTQYF TGTGCCAGCAGCCAATCGGTGTCCTCTGCGGGAGGGCTGACAGATACGCAGTATTTT
TRBJ2-1 . TRBV2 . CASSEGSRPYNEQFF TGTGCCAGCAGTGAAGGTTCTCGGCCTTACAATGAGCAGTTCTTC